This T cell receptor beta chain was observed in a study of regulatory T cells in long-lasting Graves disease. On the study more broadly: Newly diagnosed Graves' patients took antithyroid drugs under 3 months.

Building the TCR beta libraries relied on iRepertoire HTBI primers, and CDR3 regions underwent Arm-PCR. Each CDR3 protein is one row after TCRdb ran MiXCR on the multiplex PCR reads. This sample has some 600,000 distinct CDR3 sequences; approximately 16% occur once, and the top ten carry 9.5% to 15%. CDR1 SNHLY and CDR2 FYNNEI come from the germline V gene. V lost 6 bases and J lost 4, with 16 bases in between. This CDR3 is 14 amino acids long. The time point was: newly diagnosed GD, antithyroid drugs for less than 3 months. The TCR library was made from RNA extracted from PBMCs. This clonotype was seen ten or more times. The same sample was also used in a study of T cells in Graves' hyperthyroidism and ophthalmopathy.

The chain links TRBV2 to TRBJ2-7; D ambiguous. The source was peripheral blood mononuclear cells (PBMCs), collected at new diagnosis, from a patient treated with antithyroid drugs. The receptor comes from a man between 18 and 35 years old with Graves disease. CDR3 in amino acids: CASSFTVDGYEQYF. In DNA, the CDR3 is TGTGCCAGCAGCTTTACAGTGGACGGTTACGAGCAGTACTTC.